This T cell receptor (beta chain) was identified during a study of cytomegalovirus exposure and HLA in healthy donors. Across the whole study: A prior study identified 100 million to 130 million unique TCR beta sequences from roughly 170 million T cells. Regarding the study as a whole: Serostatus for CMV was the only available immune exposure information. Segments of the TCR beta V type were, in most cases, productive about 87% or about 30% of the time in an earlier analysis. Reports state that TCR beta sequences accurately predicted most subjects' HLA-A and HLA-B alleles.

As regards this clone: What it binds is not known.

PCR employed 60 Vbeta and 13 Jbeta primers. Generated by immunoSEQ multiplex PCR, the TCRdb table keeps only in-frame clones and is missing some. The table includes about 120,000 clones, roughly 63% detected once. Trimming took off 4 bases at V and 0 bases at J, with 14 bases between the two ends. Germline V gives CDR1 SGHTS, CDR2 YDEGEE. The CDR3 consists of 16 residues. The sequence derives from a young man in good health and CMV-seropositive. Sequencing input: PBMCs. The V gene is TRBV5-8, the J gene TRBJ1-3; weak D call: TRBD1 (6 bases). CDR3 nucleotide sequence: TGTGCCAGCAGCCCCGGGACATTCAGCTCTGGAAACACCATATATTTT. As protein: CASSPGTFSSGNTIYF.